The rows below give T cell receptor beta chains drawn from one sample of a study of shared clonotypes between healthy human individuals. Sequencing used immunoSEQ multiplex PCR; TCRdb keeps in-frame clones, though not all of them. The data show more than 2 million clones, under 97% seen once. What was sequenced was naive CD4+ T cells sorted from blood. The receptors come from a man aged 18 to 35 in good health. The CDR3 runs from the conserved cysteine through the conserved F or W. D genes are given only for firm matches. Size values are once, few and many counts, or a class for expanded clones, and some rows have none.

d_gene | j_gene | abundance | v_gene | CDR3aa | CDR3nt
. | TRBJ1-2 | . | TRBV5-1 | CASSSGQTNYGYTF | TGCGCCAGCAGCTCCGGACAGACTAACTATGGCTACACCTTC
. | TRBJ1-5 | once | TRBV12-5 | CASGFSQGTQPQHF | TGTGCTAGTGGTTTCAGTCAGGGTACCCAGCCCCAGCATTTT
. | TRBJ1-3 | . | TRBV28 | CASTPPTGGWGNTIYF | TGTGCCAGCACCCCCCCTACGGGGGGCTGGGGAAACACCATATATTTT
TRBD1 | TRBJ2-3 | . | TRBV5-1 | CASRHDRGRGDTQYF | TGCGCCAGCAGGCATGACAGGGGGCGAGGAGATACGCAGTATTTT
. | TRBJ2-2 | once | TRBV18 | CASSPAGESTGELFF | TGTGCCAGCTCACCAGCAGGGGAGAGCACCGGGGAGCTGTTTTTT
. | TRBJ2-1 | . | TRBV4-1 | CASSQDEGGYNEQFF | TGCGCCAGCAGCCAAGATGAGGGGGGGTACAATGAGCAGTTCTTC
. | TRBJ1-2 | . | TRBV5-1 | CASSLSGAENYGYTF | TGCGCCAGCAGCCTGAGTGGGGCGGAGAACTATGGCTACACCTTC
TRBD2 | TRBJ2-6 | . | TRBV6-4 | CASSTQGRDYSGANVLTF | TGTGCCAGCAGTACTCAGGGCAGGGACTACTCTGGGGCCAACGTCCTGACTTTC
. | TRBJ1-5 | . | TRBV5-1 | CASRLAGDNQPQHF | TGCGCCAGCAGGTTGGCAGGCGACAATCAGCCCCAGCATTTT
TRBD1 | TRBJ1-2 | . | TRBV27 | CASSFNRQGLDGYTF | TGTGCCAGCAGTTTCAATCGACAGGGCCTCGATGGCTACACCTTC
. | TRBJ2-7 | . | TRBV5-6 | CASAGQGELGRERSREQYF | TGTGCCAGCGCCGGCCAGGGGGAACTCGGGCGGGAACGGTCTAGGGAGCAGTACTTC
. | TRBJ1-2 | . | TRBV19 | CASSRGRSYGYTF | TGTGCCAGTAGTCGCGGCAGAAGCTATGGCTACACCTTC
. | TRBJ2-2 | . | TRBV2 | CASNPRGGNTGELFF | TGTGCCAGCAACCCCAGGGGGGGGAACACCGGGGAGCTGTTTTTT